The 3 T cell receptor beta chains below come from one sample, sequenced in a study of T cells in Graves' hyperthyroidism and ophthalmopathy. TCR beta CDR3 regions were amplified from RNA transcripts. The TCR CDR3 first-round RT-PCR relied on the HTBI primer set. TCRdb re-called the multiplex PCR reads through MiXCR, storing one row per CDR3 protein. Of more than 350,000 distinct CDR3 sequences listed, more than 13% are singletons. The sample comprised blood. The receptors shown here come from a woman aged 25-40 years with Graves' hyperthyroidism.

This clonotype was found many times. This rearrangement joins TRBV11-1 to TRBJ2-2; TRBD1 matches 7 bases. CDR1 SGHAT and CDR2 FQDESV come from the germline V gene (reference sequence). V was pared by 5 bases and J by 6 bases, with 15 bases of the junction left unmatched. This CDR3 spans 17 amino acids. CDR3 residues: CASSLGQAPWVSGELFF. CDR3 in DNA: TGTGCCAGCAGCCTTGGACAGGCCCCGTGGGTGTCCGGGGAGCTGTTTTTT. The whole variable domain, remainder taken from reference TRBV11-1 and TRBJ2-2, is EAEVAQSPRYKITEKSQAVAFWCDPISGHATLYWYRQILGQGPELLVQFQDESVVDDSQLPKDRFSAERLKGVDSTLKIQPAELGDSAMYLCASSLGQAPWVSGELFFGEGSRLTVL.

This clonotype came up a few times. The V and J genes are TRBV5-1 and TRBJ2-1, with 7 bases that match TRBD1. Germline V gene sequence: CDR1 SGHRS, CDR2 YFSETQ. This CDR3 is built from 13 residues. V shed 3 bases, J shed 6 bases, and the junction held 3 bases outside the gene matches. CDR3 residues: CASSSGQFNEQFF. For the CDR3, the DNA is TGCGCCAGCAGCTCGGGACAGTTCAATGAGCAGTTCTTC.

The gene calls are TRBV6-1 and TRBJ1-5; D ambiguous. CDR1 MNHNS and CDR2 SASEGT come from the germline V gene. Trimming pared 7 bases from V and 5 bases from J, leaving 12 bases between. The CDR3 is made up of 13 amino acids. This chain's CDR3 is CASTKINDQPQHF. The CDR3, as DNA: TGTGCCAGCACTAAAATCAATGATCAGCCCCAGCATTTT.